Listed below are T cell receptor beta chains from one sample, sequenced in a study of technical replicates of blood from a few donors. The repertoire was sequenced with immunoSEQ multiplex PCR; TCRdb's copy has only in-frame clones and lacks some. The sample has almost 90,000 clones; approximately 94% are singletons. The material sequenced was T cells isolated from PBMCs. Receptors originate from a human donor in good health. Both conserved end residues are part of each CDR3. The D gene is left open where the match is weak. Some rows have no size entry. The others give once, few or many, or a class for an expanded clone.

-	once	TRBV19	TRBJ2-3	CASSIGQGRTDTQYF
-	-	TRBV19	TRBJ1-1	CASSIDGVNTEAFF
TRBD2	-	TRBV27	TRBJ2-7	CASSSAGVTYEQYF
-	-	TRBV11-3	TRBJ1-2	CASSLAGRGYTF
TRBD1	-	TRBV7-8	TRBJ1-5	CASSLVGRGTGGQPQHF
-	-	TRBV4-2	TRBJ2-1	CASSVSLEQFF
-	-	TRBV5-1	TRBJ1-2	CASSLVREGYTF
-	few	TRBV2	TRBJ2-2	CASRFSGTNTGELFF
-	-	TRBV28	TRBJ1-5	CASSLRGYRAPGQPQHF
-	once	TRBV5-8	TRBJ1-2	CASSFDSSYGYTF
-	-	TRBV6-1	TRBJ2-1	CASSRSRGSYNEQFF
TRBD1	-	TRBV29-1	TRBJ2-7	CSVVGGRNPGQGYEQYF
-	once	TRBV10-3	TRBJ2-1	CAMRRDIAPEQFF
-	-	TRBV18	TRBJ1-1	CASSPREMNTEAFF
-	few	TRBV28	TRBJ1-5	CASSSLPAQHF
TRBD1	-	TRBV10-3	TRBJ1-5	CAISQRTGPDQPQHF
-	-	TRBV6-5	TRBJ1-6	CASSYETNAGSPLHF
TRBD1	-	TRBV28	TRBJ1-3	CASSWGTGVGGNTIYF
TRBD1	-	TRBV4-1	TRBJ1-1	CASSPPTGLGAEAFF
TRBD2	-	TRBV14	TRBJ2-1	CASSQRPGGFNEQFF
TRBD1	-	TRBV6-1	TRBJ1-5	CASSDPRGTAINQPQHF
-	-	TRBV7-8	TRBJ2-3	CASSRKFGVDTQYF
TRBD1	-	TRBV19	TRBJ2-1	CASRILTGGVNNEQFF
TRBD1	-	TRBV5-5	TRBJ1-1	CASSPRTGVVTAFF